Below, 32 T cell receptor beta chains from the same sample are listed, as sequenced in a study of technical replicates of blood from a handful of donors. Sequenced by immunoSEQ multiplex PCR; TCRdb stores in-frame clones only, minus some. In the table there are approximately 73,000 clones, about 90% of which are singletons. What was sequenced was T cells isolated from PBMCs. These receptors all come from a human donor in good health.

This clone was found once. DNA of the CDR3: TGTGCCAGCAGTATTACACAGGGACAGGGGGTAAACTATGGCTACACCTTC. Its protein is CASSITQGQGVNYGYTF. The V call is TRBV27, the J call TRBJ1-2, with 11 bases identical to TRBD1. The CDR3 is 17 amino acids. Germline trimming cut 5 bases from V and 2 bases from J; bases unmatched to any gene: 10. Germline CDR1 reads MNHEY; CDR2 reads SMNVEV (reference sequence).

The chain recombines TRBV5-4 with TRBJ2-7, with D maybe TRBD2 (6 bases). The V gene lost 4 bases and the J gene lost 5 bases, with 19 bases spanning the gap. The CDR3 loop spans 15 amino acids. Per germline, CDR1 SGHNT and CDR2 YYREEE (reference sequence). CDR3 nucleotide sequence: TGTGCCAGCAGCCTCGCGGGACTTACAAAAGACGAGCAGTACTTC. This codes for CASSLAGLTKDEQYF.

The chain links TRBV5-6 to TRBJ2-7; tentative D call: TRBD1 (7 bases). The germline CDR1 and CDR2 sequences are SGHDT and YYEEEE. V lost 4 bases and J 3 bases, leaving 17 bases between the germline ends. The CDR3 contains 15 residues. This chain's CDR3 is CASSQAGQLNYEQYF. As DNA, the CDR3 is TGTGCCAGCAGCCAGGCGGGACAGCTAAACTACGAGCAGTACTTC.

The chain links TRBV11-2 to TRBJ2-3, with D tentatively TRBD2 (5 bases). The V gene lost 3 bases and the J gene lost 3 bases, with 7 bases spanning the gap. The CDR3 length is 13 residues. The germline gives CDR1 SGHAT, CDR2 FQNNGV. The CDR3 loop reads CASSLRRTDTQYF. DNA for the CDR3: TGTGCCAGCAGCTTGAGGAGGACAGATACGCAGTATTTT.

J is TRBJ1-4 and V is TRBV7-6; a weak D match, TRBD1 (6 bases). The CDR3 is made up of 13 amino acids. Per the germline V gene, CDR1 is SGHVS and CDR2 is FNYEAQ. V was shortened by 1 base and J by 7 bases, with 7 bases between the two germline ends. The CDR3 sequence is CASSLGGREKLFF. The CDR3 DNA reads TGTGCCAGCAGCTTAGGGGGGCGTGAAAAACTGTTTTTT.

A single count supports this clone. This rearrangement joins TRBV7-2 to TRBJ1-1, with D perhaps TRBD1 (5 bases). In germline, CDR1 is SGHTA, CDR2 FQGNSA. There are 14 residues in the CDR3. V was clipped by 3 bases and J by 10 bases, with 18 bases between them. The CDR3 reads CASSLLNRPARAFF. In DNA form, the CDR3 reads TGTGCCAGCAGCTTGTTGAACAGGCCGGCGCGAGCTTTCTTT.

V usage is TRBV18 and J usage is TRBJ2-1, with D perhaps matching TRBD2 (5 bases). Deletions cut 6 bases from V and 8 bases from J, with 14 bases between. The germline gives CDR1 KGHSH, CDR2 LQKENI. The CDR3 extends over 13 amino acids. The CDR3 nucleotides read TGTGCCAGCTCCCCCACGGAGGTCTATGAGCAGTTCTTC. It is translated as CASSPTEVYEQFF.

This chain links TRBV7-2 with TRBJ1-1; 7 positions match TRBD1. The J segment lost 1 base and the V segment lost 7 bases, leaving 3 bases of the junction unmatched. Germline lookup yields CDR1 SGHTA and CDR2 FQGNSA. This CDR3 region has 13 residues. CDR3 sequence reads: CASTRQGNTEAFF. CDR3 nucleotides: TGTGCCAGCACGCGACAGGGGAACACTGAAGCTTTCTTT.

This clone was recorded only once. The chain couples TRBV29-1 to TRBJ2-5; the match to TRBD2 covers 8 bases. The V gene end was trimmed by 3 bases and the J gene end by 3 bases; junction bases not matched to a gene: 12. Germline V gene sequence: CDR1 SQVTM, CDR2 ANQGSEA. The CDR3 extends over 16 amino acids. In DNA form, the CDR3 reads TGCAGCGTTGAGTTATACGGGAGGGCCTTTAAAGAGACCCAGTACTTC. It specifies CSVELYGRAFKETQYF.

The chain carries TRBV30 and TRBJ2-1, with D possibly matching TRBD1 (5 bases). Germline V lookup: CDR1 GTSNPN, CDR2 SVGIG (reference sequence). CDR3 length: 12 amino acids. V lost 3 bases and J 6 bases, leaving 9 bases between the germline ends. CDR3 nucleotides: TGTGCCTGGAGGGTAGGGGCCAATGAGCAGTTCTTC. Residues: CAWRVGANEQFF.

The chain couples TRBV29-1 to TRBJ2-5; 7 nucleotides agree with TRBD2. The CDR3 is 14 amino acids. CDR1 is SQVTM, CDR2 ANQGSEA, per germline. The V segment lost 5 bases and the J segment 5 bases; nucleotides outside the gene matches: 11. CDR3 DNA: TGCAGCGTTCGACTAGCCTCCCTTGGGGAGACCCAGTACTTC. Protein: CSVRLASLGETQYF.

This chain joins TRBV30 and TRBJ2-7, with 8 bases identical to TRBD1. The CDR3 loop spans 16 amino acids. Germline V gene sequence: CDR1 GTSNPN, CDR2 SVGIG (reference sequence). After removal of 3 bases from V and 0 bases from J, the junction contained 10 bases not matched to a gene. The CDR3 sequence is CAWSLIKTGGSYEQYF. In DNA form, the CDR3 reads TGTGCCTGGAGCTTAATCAAAACAGGGGGCTCCTACGAGCAGTACTTC.

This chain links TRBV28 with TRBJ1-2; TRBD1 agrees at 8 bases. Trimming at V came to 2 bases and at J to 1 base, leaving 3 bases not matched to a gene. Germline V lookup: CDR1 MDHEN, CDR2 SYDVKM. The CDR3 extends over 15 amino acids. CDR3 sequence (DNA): TGTGCCAGCAGTTTAGTTGGACAGGGTAACTATGGCTACACCTTC. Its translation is CASSLVGQGNYGYTF.

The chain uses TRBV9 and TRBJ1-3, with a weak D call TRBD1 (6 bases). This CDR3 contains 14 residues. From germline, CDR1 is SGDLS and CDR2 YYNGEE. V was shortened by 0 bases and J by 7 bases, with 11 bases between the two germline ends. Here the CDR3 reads CASSVGAGANTIYF. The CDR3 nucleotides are TGTGCCAGCAGCGTAGGGGCAGGGGCGAACACCATATATTTT. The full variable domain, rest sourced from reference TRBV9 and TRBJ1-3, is DSGVTQTPKHLITATGQRVTLRCSPRSGDLSVYWYQQSLDQGLQFLIQYYNGEERAKGNILERFSAQQFPDLHSELNLSSLELGDSALYFCASSVGAGANTIYFGEGSWLTVV.

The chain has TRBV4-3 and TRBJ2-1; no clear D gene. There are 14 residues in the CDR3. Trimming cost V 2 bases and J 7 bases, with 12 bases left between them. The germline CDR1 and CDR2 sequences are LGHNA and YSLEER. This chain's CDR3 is CASSQRTTRNEQFF. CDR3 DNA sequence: TGCGCCAGCAGCCAACGAACCACGAGGAATGAGCAGTTCTTC.

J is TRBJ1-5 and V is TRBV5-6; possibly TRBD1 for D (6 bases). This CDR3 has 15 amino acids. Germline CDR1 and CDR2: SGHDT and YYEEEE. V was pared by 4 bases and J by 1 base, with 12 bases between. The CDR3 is CASSGKQGSNQPQHF. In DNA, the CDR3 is TGTGCCAGCAGCGGCAAACAGGGAAGCAATCAGCCCCAGCATTTT.

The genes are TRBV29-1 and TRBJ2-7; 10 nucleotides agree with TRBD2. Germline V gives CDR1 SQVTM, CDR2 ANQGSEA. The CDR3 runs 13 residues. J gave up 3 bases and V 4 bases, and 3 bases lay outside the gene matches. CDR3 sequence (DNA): TGCAGCGTTGCTAGCGGGAGAGACTACGAGCAGTACTTC. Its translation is CSVASGRDYEQYF.

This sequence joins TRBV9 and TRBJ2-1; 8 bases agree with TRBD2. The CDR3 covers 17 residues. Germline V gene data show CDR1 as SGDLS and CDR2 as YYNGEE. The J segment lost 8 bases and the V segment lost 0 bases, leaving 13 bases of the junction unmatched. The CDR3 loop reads CASSVEGGSGSFYEQFF. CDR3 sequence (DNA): TGTGCCAGCAGCGTAGAAGGAGGGAGCGGGAGTTTTTATGAGCAGTTCTTC.

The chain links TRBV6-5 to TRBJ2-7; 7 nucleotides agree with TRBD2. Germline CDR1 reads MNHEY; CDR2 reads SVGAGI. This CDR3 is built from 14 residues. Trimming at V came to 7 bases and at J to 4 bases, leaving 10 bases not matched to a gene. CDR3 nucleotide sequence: TGTGCCAGCAAGTGGACGGGGGGTGATTACGAGCAGTACTTC. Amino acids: CASKWTGGDYEQYF.

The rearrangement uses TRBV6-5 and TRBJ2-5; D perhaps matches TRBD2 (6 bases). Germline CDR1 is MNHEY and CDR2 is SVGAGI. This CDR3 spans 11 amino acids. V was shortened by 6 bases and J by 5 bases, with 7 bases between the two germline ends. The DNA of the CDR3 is TGTGCCAGCAGCAGCGGGGAGACCCAGTACTTC. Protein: CASSSGETQYF.

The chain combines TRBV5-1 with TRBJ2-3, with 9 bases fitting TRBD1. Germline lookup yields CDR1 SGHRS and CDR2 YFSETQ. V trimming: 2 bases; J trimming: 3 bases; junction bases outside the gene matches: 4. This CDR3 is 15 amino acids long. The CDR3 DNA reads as TGCGCCAGCAGCTTAGGACAGGGGTTAACAGATACGCAGTATTTT. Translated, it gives CASSLGQGLTDTQYF.

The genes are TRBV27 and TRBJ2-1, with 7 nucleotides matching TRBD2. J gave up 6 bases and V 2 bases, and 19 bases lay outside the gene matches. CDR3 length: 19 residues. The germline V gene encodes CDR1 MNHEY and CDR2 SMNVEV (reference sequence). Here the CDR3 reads CASSLNPPGLAGRLNEQFF. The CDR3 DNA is TGTGCCAGCAGTTTAAACCCCCCGGGTTTAGCGGGCCGTCTCAATGAGCAGTTCTTC.

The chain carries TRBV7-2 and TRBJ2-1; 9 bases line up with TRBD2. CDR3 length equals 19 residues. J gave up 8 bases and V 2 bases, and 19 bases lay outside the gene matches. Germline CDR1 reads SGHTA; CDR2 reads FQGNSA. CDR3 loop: CASSLWGFGGRADGDEQFF. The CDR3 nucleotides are TGTGCCAGCAGCTTATGGGGTTTTGGCGGGAGGGCCGATGGGGATGAGCAGTTCTTC. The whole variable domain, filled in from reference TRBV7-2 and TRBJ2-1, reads GAGVSQSPSNKVTEKGKDVELRCDPISGHTALYWYRQSLGQGLEFLIYFQGNSAPDKSGLPSDRFSAERTGGSVSTLTIQRTQQEDSAVYLCASSLWGFGGRADGDEQFFGPGTRLTVL.

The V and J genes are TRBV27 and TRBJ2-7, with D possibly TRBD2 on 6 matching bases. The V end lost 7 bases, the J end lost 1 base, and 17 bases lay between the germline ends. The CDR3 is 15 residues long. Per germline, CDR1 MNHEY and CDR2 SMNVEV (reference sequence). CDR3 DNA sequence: TGTGCCAGCAAAGTAGGCCCGGGGGAATCCTACGAGCAGTACTTC. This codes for CASKVGPGESYEQYF.

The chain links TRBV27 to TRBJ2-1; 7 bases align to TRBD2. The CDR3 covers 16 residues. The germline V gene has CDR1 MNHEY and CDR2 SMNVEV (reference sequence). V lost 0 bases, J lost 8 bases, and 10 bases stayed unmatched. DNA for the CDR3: TGTGCCAGCAGTTTATCGGCAAGGGAGCGGGGCGATGAGCAGTTCTTC. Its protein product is CASSLSARERGDEQFF.

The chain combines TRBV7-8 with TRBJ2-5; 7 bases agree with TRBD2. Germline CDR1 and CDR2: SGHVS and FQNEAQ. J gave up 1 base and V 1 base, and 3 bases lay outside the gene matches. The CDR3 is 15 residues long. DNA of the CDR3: TGTGCCAGCAGCTTAGGGGAGGGAGTCCAAGAGACCCAGTACTTC. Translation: CASSLGEGVQETQYF. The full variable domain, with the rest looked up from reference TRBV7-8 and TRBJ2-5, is GAGVSQSPRYKVAKRGQDVALRCDPISGHVSLFWYQQALGQGPEFLTYFQNEAQLDKSGLPSDRFFAERPEGSVSTLKIQRTQQEDSAVYLCASSLGEGVQETQYFGPGTRLLVL.

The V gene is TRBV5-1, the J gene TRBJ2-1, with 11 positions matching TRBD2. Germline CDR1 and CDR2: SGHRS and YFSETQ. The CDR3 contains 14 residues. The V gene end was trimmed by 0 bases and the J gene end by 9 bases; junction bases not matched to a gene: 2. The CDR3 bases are TGCGCCAGCAGCTTGGTCCTAGCGGGAGGTGAGCAGTTCTTC. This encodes CASSLVLAGGEQFF.

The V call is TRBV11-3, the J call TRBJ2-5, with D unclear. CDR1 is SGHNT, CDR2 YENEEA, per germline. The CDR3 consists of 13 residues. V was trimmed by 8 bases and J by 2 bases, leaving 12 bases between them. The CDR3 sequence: CASGMGPQETQYF. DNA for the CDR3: TGTGCCAGCGGAATGGGCCCACAAGAGACCCAGTACTTC.

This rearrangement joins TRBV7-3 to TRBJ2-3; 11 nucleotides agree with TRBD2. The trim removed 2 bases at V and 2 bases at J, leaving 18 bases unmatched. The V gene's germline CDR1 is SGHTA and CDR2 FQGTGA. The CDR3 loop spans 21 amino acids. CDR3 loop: CASSLYPFSGRANPPTDTQYF. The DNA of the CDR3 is TGTGCCAGCAGCTTATACCCGTTTAGCGGGAGGGCCAACCCCCCCACAGATACGCAGTATTTT.

The CDR3 sequence: CASSFQGSYEQYF. CDR3 in DNA: TGTGCCAGCAGCTTTCAGGGCTCCTACGAGCAGTACTTC. This chain connects TRBV5-6 to TRBJ2-7; TRBD1 might be the D (5 bases). From germline, CDR1 is SGHDT and CDR2 YYEEEE. V was trimmed by 2 bases and J by 0 bases, leaving 6 bases between them. The CDR3 contains 13 residues.

In nucleotides, the CDR3 is TGTGCCAGCAGCTACCACAGGGCCGAGCAGTACTTC. This encodes CASSYHRAEQYF. V and J are TRBV5-4 and TRBJ2-7; D is possibly TRBD1 (6 bases). Germline assignment: CDR1 SGHNT and CDR2 YYREEE (reference sequence). The CDR3 covers 12 residues. V lost 3 bases and J 6 bases, leaving 10 bases between the germline ends.

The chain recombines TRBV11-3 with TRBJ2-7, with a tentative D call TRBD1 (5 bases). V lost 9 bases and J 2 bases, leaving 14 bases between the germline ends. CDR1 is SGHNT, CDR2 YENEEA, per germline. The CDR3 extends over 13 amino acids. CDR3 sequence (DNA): TGTGCCAGAGACAGCTCTACTACCTACGAGCAGTACTTC. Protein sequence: CARDSSTTYEQYF.